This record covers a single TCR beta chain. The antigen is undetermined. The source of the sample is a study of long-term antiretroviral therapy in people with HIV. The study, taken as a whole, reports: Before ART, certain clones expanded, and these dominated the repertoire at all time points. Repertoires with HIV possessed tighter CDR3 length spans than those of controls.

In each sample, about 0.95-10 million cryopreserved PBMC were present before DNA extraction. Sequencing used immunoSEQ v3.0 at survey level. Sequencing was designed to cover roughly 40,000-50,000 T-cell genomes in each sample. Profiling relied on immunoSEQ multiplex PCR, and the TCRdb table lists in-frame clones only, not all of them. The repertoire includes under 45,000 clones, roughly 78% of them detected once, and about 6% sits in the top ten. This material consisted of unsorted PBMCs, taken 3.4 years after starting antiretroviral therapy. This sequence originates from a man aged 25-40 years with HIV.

DNA of the CDR3: TGCAGCGTTGTCCGGGCTGACACTGAAGCTTTCTTT. Protein: CSVVRADTEAFF. V and J are TRBV29-1 and TRBJ1-1; D ambiguous. The CDR3 contains 12 residues. Germline CDR1 reads SQVTM; CDR2 reads ANQGSEA. The V and J ends lost 4 bases and 3 bases respectively, with 9 bases between them.